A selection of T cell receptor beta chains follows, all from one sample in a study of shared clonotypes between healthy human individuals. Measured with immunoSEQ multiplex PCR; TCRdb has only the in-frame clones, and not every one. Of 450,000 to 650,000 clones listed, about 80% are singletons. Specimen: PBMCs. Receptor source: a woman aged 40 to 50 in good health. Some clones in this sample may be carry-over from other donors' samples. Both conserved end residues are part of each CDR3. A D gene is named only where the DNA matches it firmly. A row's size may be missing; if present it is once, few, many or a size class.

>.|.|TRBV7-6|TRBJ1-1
CASSQDQGTEAFF
TGTGCCAGCAGCCAGGATCAGGGCACTGAAGCTTTCTTT
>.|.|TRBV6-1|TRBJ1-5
CASSEGTNIGPQHF
TGTGCCAGCAGTGAAGGGACCAACATAGGGCCCCAGCATTTT
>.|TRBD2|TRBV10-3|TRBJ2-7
CAISRSRGGLAGGNTGNYEQYF
TGTGCCATCAGCAGATCCCGGGGCGGACTAGCGGGAGGGAATACGGGGAATTACGAGCAGTACTTC
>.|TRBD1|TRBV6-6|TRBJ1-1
CASSSPRTGGTEAFF
TGTGCCAGCAGTTCTCCCCGGACAGGGGGCACTGAAGCTTTCTTT
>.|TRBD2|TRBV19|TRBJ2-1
CASRLAADYYNEQFF
TGTGCCAGTAGGCTAGCGGCCGACTATTACAATGAGCAGTTCTTC
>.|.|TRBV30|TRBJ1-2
CAWSYSVGYTF
TGTGCCTGGAGTTATTCTGTGGGCTACACCTTC
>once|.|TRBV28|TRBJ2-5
CASSLRQTQYF
TGTGCCAGCAGTTTAAGGCAGACCCAGTACTTC
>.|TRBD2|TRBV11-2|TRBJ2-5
CASIGLAGTQYF
TGTGCCAGCATTGGGCTAGCGGGGACCCAGTACTTC
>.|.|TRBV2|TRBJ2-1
CASSEYGIEQFF
TGTGCCAGCAGTGAATATGGGATTGAGCAGTTCTTC
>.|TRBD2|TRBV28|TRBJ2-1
CASSLPSGRALDEQFF
TGTGCCAGCAGTTTGCCTAGCGGGAGGGCCTTAGATGAGCAGTTCTTC
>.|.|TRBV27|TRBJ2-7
CATRPYEQYF
TGTGCCACCCGCCCGTACGAGCAGTACTTC
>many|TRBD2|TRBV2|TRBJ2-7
CASGGLAGEQYF
TGTGCCAGCGGGGGACTAGCGGGCGAGCAGTACTTC
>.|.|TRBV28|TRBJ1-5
CASSPPGRSNQPQHF
TGTGCCAGCAGCCCTCCAGGACGTAGCAATCAGCCCCAGCATTTT
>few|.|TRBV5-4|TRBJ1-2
CASSLGGAGKTGYTF
TGTGCCAGCAGCTTGGGGGGGGCAGGGAAGACTGGCTACACCTTC
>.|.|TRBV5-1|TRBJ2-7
CASTRDPSSYEQYF
TGCGCCAGCACCCGGGACCCTAGCTCCTACGAGCAGTACTTC
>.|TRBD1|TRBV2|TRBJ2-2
CASSGTGVGLTVELFF
TGTGCCAGCTCTGGGACAGGGGTCGGTCTCACCGTGGAGCTGTTTTTT
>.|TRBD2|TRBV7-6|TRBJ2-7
CASSLGGGRLTYEQYF
TGTGCCAGCAGCTTAGGGGGCGGGAGGCTAACCTACGAGCAGTACTTC
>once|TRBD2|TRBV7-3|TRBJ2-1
CASSGPGTSGRLSYNEQFF
TGTGCCAGCAGCGGTCCCGGGACTAGCGGGAGGTTATCCTACAATGAGCAGTTCTTC
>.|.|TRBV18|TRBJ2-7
CASSPRTEPTYEQYF
TGTGCCAGCTCACCCCGGACAGAGCCTACCTACGAGCAGTACTTC
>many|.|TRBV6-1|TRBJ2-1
CASSPRDTNNEQFF
TGTGCCAGCAGTCCCAGGGACACCAACAATGAGCAGTTCTTC
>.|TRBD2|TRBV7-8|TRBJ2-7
CAGTTTMDLAGGASYEQYF
TGTGCCGGCACCACTACCATGGATCTAGCGGGAGGCGCGTCCTACGAGCAGTACTTC
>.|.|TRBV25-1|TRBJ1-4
CASSEFDTATNEKLFF
TGTGCCAGCAGTGAATTCGATACAGCAACTAATGAAAAACTGTTTTTT
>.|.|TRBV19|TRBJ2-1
CSVGVSSYNEQFF
TGTAGCGTAGGCGTAAGCTCCTACAATGAGCAGTTCTTC
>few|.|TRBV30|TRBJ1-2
CAWRVSPYGYTF
TGTGCCTGGAGGGTATCCCCCTATGGCTACACCTTC
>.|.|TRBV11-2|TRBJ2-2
CASSTDTGELFF
TGTGCCAGCAGCACGGACACCGGGGAGCTGTTTTTT
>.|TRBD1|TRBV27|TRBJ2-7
CASSWGQGAYEQYF
TGTGCCAGCAGCTGGGGACAGGGGGCCTACGAGCAGTACTTC
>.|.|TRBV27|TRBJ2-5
CASRGDRQETQYF
TGTGCCAGCAGGGGTGACAGGCAAGAGACCCAGTACTTC
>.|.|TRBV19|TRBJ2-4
CASSPSGRGRNIQYF
TGTGCCAGTAGTCCTTCGGGGAGGGGGCGAAACATTCAGTACTTC
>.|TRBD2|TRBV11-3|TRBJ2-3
CASSPGRAADTQYF
TGTGCCAGCAGCCCTGGGAGGGCCGCAGATACGCAGTATTTT
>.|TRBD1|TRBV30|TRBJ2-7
CAWNPGTDSYEQYF
TGTGCCTGGAATCCTGGGACAGACTCCTACGAGCAGTACTTC
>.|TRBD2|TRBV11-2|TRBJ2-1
CASTLYSGGENEQFF
TGTGCCAGCACCCTTTATAGCGGGGGCGAGAATGAGCAGTTCTTC
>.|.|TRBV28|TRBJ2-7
CASSTVSREYF
TGTGCCAGCTCCACCGTGTCCAGGGAGTACTTC
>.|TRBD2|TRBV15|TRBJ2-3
CATSVRLAGPSTDTQYF
TGTGCCACCAGCGTAAGACTAGCGGGACCGAGCACAGATACGCAGTATTTT
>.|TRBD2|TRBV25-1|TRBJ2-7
CASSATGGSLYEQYF
TGTGCCAGCAGTGCCACTGGCGGGAGTCTCTACGAGCAGTACTTC
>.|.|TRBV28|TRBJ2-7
CASGAHEQYF
TGTGCCAGCGGGGCCCACGAGCAGTACTTC
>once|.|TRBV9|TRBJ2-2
CASKGLNTGELFF
TGTGCCAGCAAGGGACTTAACACCGGGGAGCTGTTTTTT
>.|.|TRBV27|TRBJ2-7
CASSLSTFAAHEQYF
TGTGCCAGCAGTTTATCTACCTTCGCCGCCCACGAGCAGTACTTC